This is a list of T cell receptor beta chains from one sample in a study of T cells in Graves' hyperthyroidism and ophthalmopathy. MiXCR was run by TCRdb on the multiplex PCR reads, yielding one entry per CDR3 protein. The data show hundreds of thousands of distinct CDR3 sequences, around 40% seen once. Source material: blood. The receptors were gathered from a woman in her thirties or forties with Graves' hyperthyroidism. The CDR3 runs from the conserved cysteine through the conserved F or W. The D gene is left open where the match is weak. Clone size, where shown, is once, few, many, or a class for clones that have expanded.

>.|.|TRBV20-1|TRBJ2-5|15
CSARGPEQGKETQYF
TGCAGTGCTAGAGGACCGGAGCAGGGGAAAGAGACCCAGTACTTC
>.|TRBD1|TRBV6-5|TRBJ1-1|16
CASTWDRPRVGTEAFF
TGTGCCAGCACCTGGGACAGGCCTCGTGTTGGCACTGAAGCTTTCTTT
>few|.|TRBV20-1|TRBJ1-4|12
CSADGPNEKLFF
TGCAGTGCAGACGGCCCTAATGAAAAACTGTTTTTT
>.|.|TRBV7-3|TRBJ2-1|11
CASSLGPDQFF
TGTGCCAGCAGCTTAGGCCCGGATCAGTTCTTC
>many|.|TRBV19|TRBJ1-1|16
CASIHRGGQSNTEAFF
TGTGCCAGTATTCATAGGGGGGGGCAGTCGAACACTGAAGCTTTCTTT
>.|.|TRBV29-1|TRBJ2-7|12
CSVEVEGSQQYF
TGCAGCGTAGAGGTCGAGGGGTCCCAGCAGTACTTC
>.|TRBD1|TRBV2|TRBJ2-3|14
CASRGTASTDTQYF
TGTGCCAGCAGAGGGACAGCTAGCACAGATACGCAGTATTTT
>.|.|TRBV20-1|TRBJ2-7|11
CSLETVYEQYF
TGCAGCTTAGAAACAGTCTACGAGCAGTACTTC
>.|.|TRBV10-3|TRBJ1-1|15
CAISESISGNTGAFF
TGTGCCATCAGTGAGTCTATAAGTGGGAACACTGGAGCTTTCTTT
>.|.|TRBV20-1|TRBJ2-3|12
CSAQIRGFTQYF
TGCAGTGCCCAAATCAGGGGCTTCACGCAGTATTTT
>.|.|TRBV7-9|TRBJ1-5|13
CASSHDSNQPQHF
TGTGCCAGCAGCCACGACAGCAATCAGCCCCAGCATTTT
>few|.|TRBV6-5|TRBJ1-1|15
CASSVRSGHGTEAFF
TGTGCCAGCAGTGTACGGTCGGGGCACGGCACTGAAGCTTTCTTT
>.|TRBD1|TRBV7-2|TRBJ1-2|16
CASTPPEGAWDYGYTF
TGTGCCAGCACCCCCCCTGAGGGGGCTTGGGACTATGGCTACACCTTC